This T cell receptor beta chain was sequenced in a study of blood T cell repertoires in COVID-19. Turning to the study itself: Researchers got acute and convalescent COVID-19 samples from the United States, Italy and Spain. PBMCs, B-cell-depleted T cells, or T cells were the source of the cDNA or gDNA that made up the material.

This CDR3 contains 17 residues. Germline V gene lookup returns CDR1 LNHDA and CDR2 SQIVND (reference sequence). V shed 6 bases and J 8 bases; nucleotides not matched to a gene: 21. Seattle patients were enrolled during active infection and followed longitudinally. In the source study's methods: Estimation of nucleated cell counts relied on the amplification of reference gene primers. Assay: immunoSEQ multiplex PCR; the TCRdb copy retains only in-frame clones and omits some. V and J calls and clone size follow that table, whereas D and trimming were derived from the DNA. The table has about 150,000 clones, 75% to 90% seen once.

The sequence was obtained from a man between 18 and 35 years old with COVID-19, enrolled during active disease. The source material was peripheral blood. The chain employs TRBV19 and TRBJ1-2; 7 positions match TRBD1. Here the CDR3 reads CASRQTGTAIAYWGYTF. CDR3 DNA sequence: TGTGCCAGTAGACAGACCGGGACAGCGATCGCCTATTGGGGCTACACCTTC. The whole variable domain, filled in from reference TRBV19 and TRBJ1-2, reads DGGITQSPKYLFRKEGQNVTLSCEQNLNHDAMYWYRQDPGQGLRLIYYSQIVNDFQKGDIAEGYSVSREKKESFPLTVTSAQKNPTAFYLCASRQTGTAIAYWGYTFGSGTRLTVV.